This TCR beta chain was captured in a study of blood T cell repertoires in COVID-19. About the research overall: The United States, Italy and Spain supplied acute and convalescent COVID-19 samples. T cells, B-cell-depleted T cells, or PBMCs supplied cDNA or gDNA.

Only in-frame clones appear in the TCRdb table, and some are missing; sequencing was by immunoSEQ multiplex PCR. The table lists approximately 210,000 clones, roughly four fifths of them singletons. Germline lookup yields CDR1 ENHRY and CDR2 SYGVKD. V shed 11 bases and J 4 bases; nucleotides not matched to a gene: 5. The CDR3 sequence is 13 residues long. This receptor was identified in a woman aged 40-49 years with acute or convalescent COVID-19. Specimen: peripheral blood. The chain carries TRBV10-3 and TRBJ2-2; 9 bases map to TRBD2. The CDR3 is CAVSGGSTGELFF. DNA for the CDR3: TGTGCCGTTAGCGGGGGTTCCACCGGGGAGCTGTTTTTT.